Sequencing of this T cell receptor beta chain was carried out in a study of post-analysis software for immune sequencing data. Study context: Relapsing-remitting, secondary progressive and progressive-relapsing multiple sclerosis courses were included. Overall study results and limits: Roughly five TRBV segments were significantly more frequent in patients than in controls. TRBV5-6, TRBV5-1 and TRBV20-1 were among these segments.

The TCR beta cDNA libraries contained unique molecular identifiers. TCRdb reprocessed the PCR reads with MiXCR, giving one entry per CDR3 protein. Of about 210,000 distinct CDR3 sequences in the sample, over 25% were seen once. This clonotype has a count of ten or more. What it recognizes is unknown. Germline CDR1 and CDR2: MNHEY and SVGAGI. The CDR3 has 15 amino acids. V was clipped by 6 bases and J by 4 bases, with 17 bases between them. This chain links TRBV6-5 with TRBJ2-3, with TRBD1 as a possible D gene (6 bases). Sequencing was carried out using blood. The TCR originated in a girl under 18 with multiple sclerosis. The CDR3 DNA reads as TGTGCCAGCAGGACGGCAGGGGTGAACCCAGATACGCAGTATTTT. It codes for CASRTAGVNPDTQYF.